This T cell receptor (beta chain) was identified in a study of beta chain features in type 1 diabetes. Regarding the study as a whole: Shortening that was moderate but significant affected the TCRB CDR3s of Type 1 diabetes patients in all four CD4+ subsets.

There are 13 residues in the CDR3. CDR1 is SGHTA and CDR2 is FQGNSA in the germline V gene. Sequenced material consisted of expressed TCRB transcripts (all of the isolated RNA was reverse transcribed). Sequenced by immunoSEQ multiplex PCR; TCRdb stores in-frame clones only, minus some. The sample has around 340,000 clones, approximately 10% seen once. For this clone: As yet, its antigen is unknown. An end of the junction differs from the germline gene, which may be a read error.

The chain joins TRBV7-2 to TRBJ2-7, with D possibly TRBD2 on 5 matching bases. This receptor was obtained from a man aged 25 to 40 with type 1 diabetes. The sample taken for sequencing was central memory CD4+ T cells from blood. The CDR3 bases are TGTGCCAGCAGCTTAGTACTAGAGCGGCGCTTGGACTTC. Amino acids: CASSLVLERRLDF.